This entry concerns a single T cell receptor beta chain. This record belongs to a study of blood T cells in healthy people across ages. Combining a sample-barcoded 5' primer with a J-beta primer mix, a second PCR ran for 7 to 11 cycles. Each of the samples gave a minimum of 3 million paired-end reads that contained CDR3. TCRdb recomputed calls from the 5' RACE reads with MiXCR, one row per CDR3 protein. Here the sample spans over 1,500,000 distinct CDR3 sequences, 49% being singletons. Sample: blood. The clonotype comes from a woman aged 35 to 49 in good health.

Here the CDR3 reads CASSLPRDRGRDGYTF. CDR3 coding DNA: TGTGCCAGCAGTTTGCCCCGGGACAGAGGCAGGGATGGCTACACCTTC. The V and J genes are TRBV28 and TRBJ1-2; 7 bases match TRBD1. The length of the CDR3 is 16 residues. The germline V gene has CDR1 MDHEN and CDR2 SYDVKM. The ends lost 3 bases at V and 6 bases at J; junction bases unmatched: 13.